The 20 T cell receptor beta chains below come from one sample, sequenced in a study of shared clonotypes between healthy human individuals. Libraries were prepared by immunoSEQ multiplex PCR; TCRdb keeps only in-frame clonotypes and omits some of them. The profile covers millions of clones, with roughly 91% appearing a single time and approximately 1.7% taken by the ten largest. Naive CD8 cells lacked CD45RO and underwent positive selection for CCR7, leaving out terminally differentiated effector memory CD45RA+ cells. The sequencing input was naive CD8+ T cells from PBMCs. The receptors originated from a young man in good health. Some clones in this sample may be carry-over from other donors' samples.

The chain uses TRBV5-8 and TRBJ2-1, with a weak D call TRBD1 (5 bases). CDR1 and CDR2 (germline): SGHTS, YDEGEE. This CDR3 spans 16 amino acids. V lost 2 bases and J 3 bases, leaving 15 bases between the germline ends. The CDR3 sequence: CASSFPTELGYNEQFF. Written as DNA, the CDR3 is TGTGCCAGCAGCTTCCCGACAGAACTGGGCTACAATGAGCAGTTCTTC.

This clone came up a few times. This chain links TRBV5-1 with TRBJ2-1; the match to TRBD2 covers 12 bases. CDR1 SGHRS and CDR2 YFSETQ come from the germline V gene. This CDR3 comprises 15 residues. V shed 7 bases, J shed 7 bases, and the junction held 9 bases outside the gene matches. CDR3 residues: CASGTSGPSLNEQFF. The CDR3 nucleotides read TGCGCCAGCGGGACTAGCGGGCCTTCCCTGAATGAGCAGTTCTTC.

The rearrangement joins TRBV6-5 to TRBJ2-3, with D maybe TRBD2 (5 bases). Per the germline V gene, CDR1 is MNHEY and CDR2 is SVGAGI. Trimming removed 2 bases from V and 4 bases from J, with 10 bases in between. The CDR3 has 14 residues. This chain's CDR3 is CASSYGGRADTQYF. Written as DNA, the CDR3 is TGTGCCAGCAGTTACGGTGGGAGAGCAGATACGCAGTATTTT.

V usage is TRBV2 and J usage is TRBJ1-2; no clear D gene. Between the trimmed V and J ends, which lost 4 bases and 2 bases, there was a span of 11 bases. Germline CDR1 is SNHLY and CDR2 is FYNNEI. The length of the CDR3 is 14 residues. Here the CDR3 DNA reads TGTGCCAGCAGTGTGGGTGCGCCCAACTATGGCTACACCTTC. Its translation is CASSVGAPNYGYTF. Drawing the rest from reference TRBV2 and TRBJ1-2, the complete variable domain is EPEVTQTPSHQVTQMGQEVILRCVPISNHLYFYWYRQILGQKVEFLVSFYNNEISEKSEIFDDQFSVERPDGSNFTLKIRSTKLEDSAMYFCASSVGAPNYGYTFGSGTRLTVV.

This clone was seen a single time. The V gene is TRBV28, the J gene TRBJ2-7; possible D gene TRBD2, 6 bases. There are 15 residues in the CDR3. Trimming shortened V by 5 bases and J by 0 bases, and 14 bases separated the two germline ends. CDR1 and CDR2 from the germline V gene are MDHEN and SYDVKM. The CDR3 region is CASSPPPGLSYEQYF. The DNA of the CDR3 is TGTGCCAGCAGTCCACCACCGGGACTCTCCTACGAGCAGTACTTC.

Note on this clone: In the same sample, other DNA sequences code for this CDR3. The chain couples TRBV6-5 to TRBJ1-1; TRBD1 might be the D (5 bases). In germline, CDR1 is MNHEY, CDR2 SVGAGI. The CDR3 is made up of 14 amino acids. The ends were cut back, 3 bases at V and 0 bases at J, with 8 bases in the middle. The CDR3 DNA reads as TGTGCCAGCAGTTATGGGGGGATGAACACTGAAGCTTTCTTT. It yields the protein CASSYGGMNTEAFF.

The rearrangement joins TRBV6-1 to TRBJ2-7; D tentatively reads TRBD1 or TRBD2 (6 bases each). V was pared by 7 bases and J by 1 base, with 14 bases between. The CDR3 runs to 14 residues. The germline V gene encodes CDR1 MNHNS and CDR2 SASEGT. CDR3 sequence: CASNGGGGSYEQYF. The CDR3 DNA sequence: TGTGCCAGCAACGGGGGCGGAGGATCCTACGAGCAGTACTTC.

The V gene is TRBV9, the J gene TRBJ1-3, with D unresolved. The CDR3 loop spans 16 amino acids. V dropped 0 bases and J dropped 0 bases, with 10 bases sitting between them. CDR1 and CDR2 (germline): SGDLS, YYNGEE. CDR3 sequence (DNA): TGTGCCAGCAGCGTAGCACAGACCAGCTCTGGAAACACCATATATTTT. This encodes CASSVAQTSSGNTIYF.

The gene calls are TRBV7-3 and TRBJ2-2; D is possibly TRBD1 (5 bases). There are 16 residues in the CDR3. The germline V gene has CDR1 SGHTA and CDR2 FQGTGA. The V end lost 3 bases, the J end lost 6 bases, and 17 bases lay between the germline ends. The DNA of the CDR3 is TGTGCCAGCAGCTTTTTAAGGGCAGGGAAGGCCGGGGAGCTGTTTTTT. Its protein is CASSFLRAGKAGELFF.

J is TRBJ2-5 and V is TRBV9, with 7 bases fitting TRBD1. The CDR3 runs to 14 residues. CDR1 SGDLS and CDR2 YYNGEE come from the germline V gene. J lost 5 bases, V lost 3 bases, and 7 bases had no gene match. In DNA, the CDR3 is TGTGCCAGCAGCGCCCTACAGGGGCGGGAGACCCAGTACTTC. Translation gives CASSALQGRETQYF.

The V call is TRBV7-9, the J call TRBJ2-2; no clear D. The CDR3 runs 13 residues. Per the germline V gene, CDR1 is SEHNR and CDR2 is FQNEAQ (reference sequence). Trimming took 2 bases from V and 2 from J, leaving 3 bases between them. The CDR3 region has the DNA TGTGCCAGCAGCTTAACCAACACCGGGGAGCTGTTTTTT. Protein sequence: CASSLTNTGELFF.

The chain employs TRBV4-2 and TRBJ2-7; TRBD2 might be the D (6 bases). Germline V gene lookup returns CDR1 LGHNA and CDR2 YNFKEQ. The V gene lost 4 bases and the J gene lost 4 bases, with 17 bases spanning the gap. CDR3 length: 15 residues. The CDR3 nucleotides are TGTGCCAGCAGCCTGACGACGGGACTCTTATACGAGCAGTACTTC. Translating gives CASSLTTGLLYEQYF.

V usage is TRBV6-5 and J usage is TRBJ1-1, with D possibly matching TRBD1 (5 bases). From germline, CDR1 is MNHEY and CDR2 SVGAGI. This CDR3 region has 13 residues. Trimming took off 1 base at V and 10 bases at J, with 13 bases between the two ends. CDR3 DNA sequence: TGTGCCAGCAGTTACTTCGGGGCGGACGGAGCTTTCTTT. Its translation: CASSYFGADGAFF.

This chain links TRBV10-2 with TRBJ1-2; no clear D. The CDR3 extends over 12 amino acids. Trimming removed 2 bases from V and 7 bases from J, with 8 bases in between. Germline loops: CDR1 WSHSY, CDR2 SAAADI. The CDR3 here is CASSEGPGGYTF. CDR3 nucleotide sequence: TGCGCCAGCAGTGAGGGGCCTGGTGGCTACACCTTC.

The CDR3 is CASSVLREPSSGANVLTF. The CDR3 DNA is TGTGCCAGCAGCGTACTGCGGGAGCCGAGCTCTGGGGCCAACGTCCTGACTTTC. V gene TRBV9 combines with J gene TRBJ2-6; 7 bases match TRBD2. The length of the CDR3 is 18 residues. Germline-derived CDR1 and CDR2 are SGDLS and YYNGEE. V trimming: 1 base; J trimming: 0 bases; junction bases outside the gene matches: 7. The complete variable domain, with remaining parts taken from reference TRBV9 and TRBJ2-6, reads DSGVTQTPKHLITATGQRVTLRCSPRSGDLSVYWYQQSLDQGLQFLIQYYNGEERAKGNILERFSAQQFPDLHSELNLSSLELGDSALYFCASSVLREPSSGANVLTFGAGSRLTVL.

The chain couples TRBV28 to TRBJ1-5, with D possibly TRBD1 on 5 matching bases. The germline CDR1 and CDR2 sequences are MDHEN and SYDVKM. This CDR3 spans 16 amino acids. Trimming removed 2 bases at V and 3 bases at J, with 14 bases between. The CDR3 is CASSLTVGGDNQPQHF. CDR3 nucleotide sequence: TGTGCCAGCAGTTTAACGGTCGGGGGGGACAATCAGCCCCAGCATTTT.

The gene calls are TRBV27 and TRBJ1-1; no reliable D call. The CDR3 sequence is 15 residues long. V lost 4 bases, J lost 0 bases, and 12 bases lay in between. Per the germline V gene, CDR1 is MNHEY and CDR2 is SMNVEV (reference sequence). DNA for the CDR3: TGTGCCAGCAGTTCGGAAGCCTTCATGAACACTGAAGCTTTCTTT. Translation gives CASSSEAFMNTEAFF.

The chain links TRBV28 to TRBJ1-2; 8 bases line up with TRBD1. J gave up 6 bases and V 4 bases, and 7 bases lay outside the gene matches. CDR1 and CDR2 (germline): MDHEN, SYDVKM. The CDR3 length is 14 residues. Written as DNA, the CDR3 is TGTGCCAGCAGTTGGGGACAGGATGGGGATGGCTACACCTTC. Protein product: CASSWGQDGDGYTF.

J is TRBJ2-7 and V is TRBV27, with D possibly called TRBD1 or TRBD2 (5 bases each). This CDR3 contains 16 residues. The V end was cut by 0 bases, the J end by 2 bases, with 14 bases between. The germline gives CDR1 MNHEY, CDR2 SMNVEV (reference sequence). The CDR3 sequence is CASSLSKGTATYEQYF. DNA for the CDR3: TGTGCCAGCAGTTTATCTAAAGGGACGGCGACCTACGAGCAGTACTTC.

J is TRBJ1-1 and V is TRBV6-6; a weak D match, TRBD1 (6 bases). The length of the CDR3 is 15 residues. V lost 1 base and J lost 5, with 14 bases in between. Germline V lookup: CDR1 MNHNY, CDR2 SVGAGI (reference sequence). DNA for the CDR3: TGTGCCAGCAGTTACTGGGGGGGGCAGGGGACTGAAGCTTTCTTT. It translates to CASSYWGGQGTEAFF.